One TCR beta chain is described in this entry. The data originate from a study of T cell changes during pregnancy in multiple sclerosis. The CDR3 contains 15 residues. V gave up 5 bases and J gave up 4 bases; unmatched junction bases: 3. The germline V gene encodes CDR1 MNHNS and CDR2 SASEGT. Sequenced by immunoSEQ multiplex PCR; TCRdb stores in-frame clones only, minus some. The sample lists more than 45,000 clones; 92% were seen once. Sample: CD4+ T cells from peripheral blood mononuclear cells, taken after pregnancy. The TCR comes from a female donor with multiple sclerosis, enrolled in a pregnancy study. The chain carries TRBV6-1 and TRBJ1-4, with 11 nucleotides matching TRBD1. The CDR3 DNA reads TGTGCCAGCAGTAGGGACAGGGGGTTTAATGAAAAACTGTTTTTT. It codes for CASSRDRGFNEKLFF.